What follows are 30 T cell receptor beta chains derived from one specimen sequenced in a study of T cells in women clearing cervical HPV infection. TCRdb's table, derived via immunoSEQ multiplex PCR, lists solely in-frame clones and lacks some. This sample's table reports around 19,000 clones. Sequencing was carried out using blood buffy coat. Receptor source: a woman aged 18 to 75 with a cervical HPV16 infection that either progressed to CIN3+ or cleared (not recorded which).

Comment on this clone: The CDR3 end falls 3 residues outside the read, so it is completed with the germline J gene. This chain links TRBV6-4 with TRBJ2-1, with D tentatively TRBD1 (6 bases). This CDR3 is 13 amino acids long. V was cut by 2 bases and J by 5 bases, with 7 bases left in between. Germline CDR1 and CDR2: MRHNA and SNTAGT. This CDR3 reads CASSDGDNNEQFF. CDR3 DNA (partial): TGTGCCAGCAGTGACGGGGACAACAATGAG.

This chain's CDR3 is CAWSRAGGNQETQYF. CDR3 bases read: TGTGCCTGGAGTCGGGCAGGGGGCAACCAAGAGACC. The chain joins TRBV30 to TRBJ2-5; 8 nucleotides align to TRBD1. Coverage ceases 3 residues before the CDR3 finishes, and the germline J gene fills in the end. Germline loops: CDR1 GTSNPN, CDR2 SVGIG (reference sequence). CDR3 size: 15 residues. Germline trimming cut 2 bases from V and 0 bases from J; bases unmatched to any gene: 5.

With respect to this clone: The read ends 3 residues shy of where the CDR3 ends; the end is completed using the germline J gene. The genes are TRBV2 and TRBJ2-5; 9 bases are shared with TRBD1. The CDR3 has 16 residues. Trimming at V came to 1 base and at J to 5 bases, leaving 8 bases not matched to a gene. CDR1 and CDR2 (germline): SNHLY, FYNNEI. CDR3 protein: CASSEGPTGGSETQYF. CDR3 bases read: TGTGCCAGCAGTGAAGGCCCGACAGGGGGATCTGAGACC.

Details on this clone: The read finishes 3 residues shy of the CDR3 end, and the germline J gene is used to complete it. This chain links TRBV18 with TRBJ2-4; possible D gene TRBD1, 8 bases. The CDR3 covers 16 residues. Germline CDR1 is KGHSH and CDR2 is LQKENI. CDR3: CASSRSNHRGDYGQYF. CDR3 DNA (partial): TGTGCCAGCTCACGTTCCAACCACAGGGGGGACTATGGT.

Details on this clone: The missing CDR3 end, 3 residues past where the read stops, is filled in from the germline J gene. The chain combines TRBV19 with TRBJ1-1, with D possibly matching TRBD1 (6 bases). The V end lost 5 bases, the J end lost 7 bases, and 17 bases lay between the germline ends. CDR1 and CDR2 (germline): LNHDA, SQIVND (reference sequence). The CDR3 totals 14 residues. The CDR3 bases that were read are TGTGCCAGTAGTGCCACCAGGGGCGTCGGTGAA. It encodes CASSATRGVGE. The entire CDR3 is CASSATRGVGEAFF. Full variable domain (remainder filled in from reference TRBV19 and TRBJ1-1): DGGITQSPKYLFRKEGQNVTLSCEQNLNHDAMYWYRQDPGQGLRLIYYSQIVNDFQKGDIAEGYSVSREKKESFPLTVTSAQKNPTAFYLCASSATRGVGEAFFGQGTRLTVV.

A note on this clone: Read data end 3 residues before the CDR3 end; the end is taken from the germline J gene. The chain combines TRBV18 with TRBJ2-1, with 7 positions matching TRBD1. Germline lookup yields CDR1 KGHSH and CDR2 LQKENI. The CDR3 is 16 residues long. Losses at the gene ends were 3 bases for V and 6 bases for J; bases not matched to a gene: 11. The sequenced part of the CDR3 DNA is TGTGCCAGCTCACCTTTGGGTACAGGGGTAGGCAATGAG. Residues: CASSPLGTGVGNE. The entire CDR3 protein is CASSPLGTGVGNEQFF.

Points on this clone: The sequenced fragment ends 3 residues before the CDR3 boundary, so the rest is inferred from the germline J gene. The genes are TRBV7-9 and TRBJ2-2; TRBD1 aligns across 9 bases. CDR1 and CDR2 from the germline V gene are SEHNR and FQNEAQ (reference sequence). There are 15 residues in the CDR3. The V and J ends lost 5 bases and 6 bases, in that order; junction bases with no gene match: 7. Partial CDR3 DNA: TGTGCCAGCAGCCGACAGGGGGTTCGCGCCGGGGAG. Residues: CASSRQGVRAGE. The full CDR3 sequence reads CASSRQGVRAGELFF.

The CDR3 DNA, read in part, is TGTGCCAGCAGCCCGGGGACAGCAACCCGTGAA. Translating it yields CASSPGTATRE. The full CDR3 protein is CASSPGTATREAFF. The chain employs TRBV5-5 and TRBJ1-1; the match to TRBD1 covers 7 bases. Coverage ceases 3 residues before the CDR3 finishes, and the germline J gene fills in the end. This CDR3 is 14 amino acids long. V lost 4 bases, J lost 7 bases, and 10 bases stayed unmatched. Germline V lookup: CDR1 SGHKS, CDR2 YYEKEE (reference sequence).

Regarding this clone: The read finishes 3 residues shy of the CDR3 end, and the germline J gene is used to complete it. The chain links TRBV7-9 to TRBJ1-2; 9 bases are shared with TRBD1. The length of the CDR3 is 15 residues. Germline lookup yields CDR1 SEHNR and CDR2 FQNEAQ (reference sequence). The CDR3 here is CASSLSGQGPYDYTF. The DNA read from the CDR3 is TGTGCCAGCAGCTTATCGGGACAGGGTCCCTACGAC.

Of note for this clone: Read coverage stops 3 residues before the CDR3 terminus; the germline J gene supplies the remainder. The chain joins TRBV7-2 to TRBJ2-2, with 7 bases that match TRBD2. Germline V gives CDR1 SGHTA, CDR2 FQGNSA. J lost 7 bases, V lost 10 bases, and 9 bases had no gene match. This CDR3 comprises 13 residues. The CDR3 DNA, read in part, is TGTGCCAACAACTACGGGGGGAGCGGGGAG. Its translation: CANNYGGSGE. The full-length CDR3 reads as CANNYGGSGELFF.

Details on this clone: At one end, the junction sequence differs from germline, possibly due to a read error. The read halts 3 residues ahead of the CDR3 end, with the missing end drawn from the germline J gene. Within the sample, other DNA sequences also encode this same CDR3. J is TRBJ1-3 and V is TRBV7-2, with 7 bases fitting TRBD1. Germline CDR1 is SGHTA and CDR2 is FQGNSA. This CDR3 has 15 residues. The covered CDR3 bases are TGTGCCAGCAGCCGACAGGGACTCTCTGGAAACACG. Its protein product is CASSRQGLSGNT. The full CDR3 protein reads CASSRQGLSGNTIYF.

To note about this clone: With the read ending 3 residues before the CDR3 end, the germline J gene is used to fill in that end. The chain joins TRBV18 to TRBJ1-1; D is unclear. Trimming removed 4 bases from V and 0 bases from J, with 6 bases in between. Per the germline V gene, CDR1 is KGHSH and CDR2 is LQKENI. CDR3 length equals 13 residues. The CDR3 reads CASSQQMNTEAFF. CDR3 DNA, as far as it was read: TGTGCCAGCTCACAACAGATGAACACTGAA. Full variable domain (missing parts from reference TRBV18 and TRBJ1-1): NAGVMQNPRHLVRRRGQEARLRCSPMKGHSHVYWYRQLPEEGLKFMVYLQKENIIDESGMPKERFSAEFPKEGPSILRIQQVVRGDSAAYFCASSQQMNTEAFFGQGTRLTVV.

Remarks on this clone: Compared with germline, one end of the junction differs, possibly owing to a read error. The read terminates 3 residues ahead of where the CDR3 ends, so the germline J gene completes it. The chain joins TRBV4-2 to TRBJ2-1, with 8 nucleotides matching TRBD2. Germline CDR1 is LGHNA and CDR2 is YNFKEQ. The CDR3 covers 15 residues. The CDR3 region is CASSQVGGGNNEQFF. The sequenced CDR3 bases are TGCGCCAGCAGCCAAGTCGGCGGGGGGAACAATGAG.

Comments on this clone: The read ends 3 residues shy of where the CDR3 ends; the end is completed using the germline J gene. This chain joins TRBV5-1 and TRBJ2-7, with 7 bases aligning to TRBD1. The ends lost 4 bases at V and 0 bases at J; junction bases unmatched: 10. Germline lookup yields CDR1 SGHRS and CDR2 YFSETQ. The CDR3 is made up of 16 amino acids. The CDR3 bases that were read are TGCGCCAGCAGCGGCCCGGGACAGCGATACTCCTACGAG. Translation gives CASSGPGQRYSYE. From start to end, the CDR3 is CASSGPGQRYSYEQYF.

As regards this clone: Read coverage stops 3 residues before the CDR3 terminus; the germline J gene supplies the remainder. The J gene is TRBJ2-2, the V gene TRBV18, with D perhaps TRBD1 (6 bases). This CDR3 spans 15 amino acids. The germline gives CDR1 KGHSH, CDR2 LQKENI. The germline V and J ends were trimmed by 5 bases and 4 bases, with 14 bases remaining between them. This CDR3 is CASSNGQRGTGELFF. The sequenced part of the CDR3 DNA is TGTGCCAGCTCAAATGGACAGCGTGGCACCGGGGAG.

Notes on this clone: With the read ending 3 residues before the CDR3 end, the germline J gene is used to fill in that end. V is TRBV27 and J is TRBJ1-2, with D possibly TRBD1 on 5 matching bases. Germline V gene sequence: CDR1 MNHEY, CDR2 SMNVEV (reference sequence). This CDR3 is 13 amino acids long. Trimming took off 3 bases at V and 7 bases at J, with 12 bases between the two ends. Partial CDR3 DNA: TGTGCCAGCAGTTTTGGTTTGAGGGGTGGC. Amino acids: CASSFGLRGG. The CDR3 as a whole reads CASSFGLRGGYTF.

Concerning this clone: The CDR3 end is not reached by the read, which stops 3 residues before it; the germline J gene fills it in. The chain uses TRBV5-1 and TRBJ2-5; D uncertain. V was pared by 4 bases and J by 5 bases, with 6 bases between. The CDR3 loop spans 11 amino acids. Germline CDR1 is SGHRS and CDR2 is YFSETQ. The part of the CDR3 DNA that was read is TGCGCCAGCAGCGACAAGGAGACC. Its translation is CASSDKET. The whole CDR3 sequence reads CASSDKETQYF. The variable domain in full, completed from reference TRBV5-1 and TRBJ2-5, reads KAGVTQTPRYLIKTRGQQVTLSCSPISGHRSVSWYQQTPGQGLQFLFEYFSETQRNKGNFPGRFSGRQFSNSRSEMNVSTLELGDSALYLCASSDKETQYFGPGTRLLVL.

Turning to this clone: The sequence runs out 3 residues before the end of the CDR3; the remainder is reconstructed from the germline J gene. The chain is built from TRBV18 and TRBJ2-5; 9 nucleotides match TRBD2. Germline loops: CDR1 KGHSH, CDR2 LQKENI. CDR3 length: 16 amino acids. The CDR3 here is CASSPRSSGDTDTQYF. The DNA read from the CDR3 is TGTGCCAGCTCCCCCCGGTCTAGCGGGGACACAGATACC. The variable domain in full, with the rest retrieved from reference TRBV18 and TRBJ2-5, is NAGVMQNPRHLVRRRGQEARLRCSPMKGHSHVYWYRQLPEEGLKFMVYLQKENIIDESGMPKERFSAEFPKEGPSILRIQQVVRGDSAAYFCASSPRSSGDTDTQYFGPGTRLLVL.

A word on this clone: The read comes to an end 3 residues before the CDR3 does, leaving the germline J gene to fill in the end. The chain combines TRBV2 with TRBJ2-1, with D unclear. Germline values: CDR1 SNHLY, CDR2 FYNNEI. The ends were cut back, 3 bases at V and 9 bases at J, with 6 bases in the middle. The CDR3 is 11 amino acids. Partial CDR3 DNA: TGTGCCAGCAGTGATGCAGGTGAG. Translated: CASSDAGE. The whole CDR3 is CASSDAGEQFF.

CDR3 region: CASSLSYREWYEQYF. The CDR3 bases that were read are TGCGCCAGCAGCTTGAGTTACAGGGAGTGGTACGAG. This chain links TRBV5-1 with TRBJ2-7; TRBD1 is a possible D gene (6 bases). The sequence runs out 3 residues before the end of the CDR3; the remainder is reconstructed from the germline J gene. This CDR3 has 15 amino acids. CDR1 and CDR2 from the germline V gene are SGHRS and YFSETQ. V was clipped by 1 base and J by 4 bases, with 15 bases between them.

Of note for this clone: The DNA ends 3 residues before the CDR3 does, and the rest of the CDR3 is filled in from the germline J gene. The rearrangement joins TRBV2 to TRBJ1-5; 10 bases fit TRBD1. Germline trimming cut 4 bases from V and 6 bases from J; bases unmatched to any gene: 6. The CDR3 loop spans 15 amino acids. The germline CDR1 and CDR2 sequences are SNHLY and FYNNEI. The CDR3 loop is CASSGLGQGTQPQHF. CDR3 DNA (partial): TGTGCCAGCAGTGGTTTGGGACAGGGGACTCAGCCC.

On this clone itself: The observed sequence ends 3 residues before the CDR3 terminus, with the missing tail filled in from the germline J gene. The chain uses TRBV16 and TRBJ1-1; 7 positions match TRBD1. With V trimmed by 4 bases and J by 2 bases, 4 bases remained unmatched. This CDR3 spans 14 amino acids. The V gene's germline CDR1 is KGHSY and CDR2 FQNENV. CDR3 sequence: CASSLTGANTEAFF. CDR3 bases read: TGTGCCAGCAGCCTTACAGGGGCCAACACTGAA.

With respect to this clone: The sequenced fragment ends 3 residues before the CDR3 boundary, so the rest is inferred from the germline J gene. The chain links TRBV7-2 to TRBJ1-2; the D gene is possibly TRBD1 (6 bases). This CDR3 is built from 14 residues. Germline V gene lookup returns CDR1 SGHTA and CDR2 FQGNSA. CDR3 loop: CASSQNPQTGGYTF. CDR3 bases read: TGTGCCAGCAGCCAAAACCCCCAAACAGGGGGC.

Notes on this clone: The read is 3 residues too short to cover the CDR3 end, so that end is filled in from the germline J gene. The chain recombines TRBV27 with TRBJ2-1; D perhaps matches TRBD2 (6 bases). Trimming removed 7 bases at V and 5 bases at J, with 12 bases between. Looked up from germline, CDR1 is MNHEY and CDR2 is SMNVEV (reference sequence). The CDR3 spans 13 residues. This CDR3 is CASIKSGHNEQFF. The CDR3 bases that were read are TGTGCCAGCATTAAAAGCGGGCACAATGAG.

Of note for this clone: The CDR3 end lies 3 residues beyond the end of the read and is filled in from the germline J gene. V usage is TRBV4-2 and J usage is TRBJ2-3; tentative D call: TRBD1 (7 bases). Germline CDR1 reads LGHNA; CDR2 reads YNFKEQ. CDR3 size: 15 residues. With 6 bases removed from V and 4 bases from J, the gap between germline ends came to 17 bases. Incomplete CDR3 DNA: TGTGCCAGCAGTCCCTCCCAGGGGGGCGCAGATACG. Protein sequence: CASSPSQGGADT. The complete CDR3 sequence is CASSPSQGGADTQYF.

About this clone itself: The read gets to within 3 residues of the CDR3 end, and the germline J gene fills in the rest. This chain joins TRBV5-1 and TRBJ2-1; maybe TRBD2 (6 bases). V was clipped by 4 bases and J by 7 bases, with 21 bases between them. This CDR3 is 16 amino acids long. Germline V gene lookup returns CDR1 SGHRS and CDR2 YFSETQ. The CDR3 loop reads CASSPDGAQAGNEQFF. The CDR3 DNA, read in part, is TGCGCCAGCAGCCCGGACGGGGCACAGGCGGGGAATGAG.

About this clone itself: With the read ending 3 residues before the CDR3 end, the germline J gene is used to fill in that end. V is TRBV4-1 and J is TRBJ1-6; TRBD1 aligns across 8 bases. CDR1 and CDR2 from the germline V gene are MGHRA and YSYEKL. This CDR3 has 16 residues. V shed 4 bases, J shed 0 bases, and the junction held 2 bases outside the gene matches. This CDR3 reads CASSRDRSSYNSPLHF. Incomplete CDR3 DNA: TGCGCCAGCAGCCGGGACAGGAGCTCCTATAATTCACCC.

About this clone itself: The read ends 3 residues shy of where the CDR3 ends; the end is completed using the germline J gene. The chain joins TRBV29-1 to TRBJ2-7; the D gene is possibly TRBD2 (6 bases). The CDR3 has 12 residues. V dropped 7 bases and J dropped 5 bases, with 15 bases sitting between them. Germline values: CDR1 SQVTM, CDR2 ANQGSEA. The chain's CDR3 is CSATGLPNEQYF. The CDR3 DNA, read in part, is TGCAGCGCAACGGGACTCCCCAACGAG.

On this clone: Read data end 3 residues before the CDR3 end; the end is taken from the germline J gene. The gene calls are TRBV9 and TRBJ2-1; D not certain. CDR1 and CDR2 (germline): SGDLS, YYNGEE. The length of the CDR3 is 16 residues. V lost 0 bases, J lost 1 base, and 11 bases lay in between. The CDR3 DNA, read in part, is TGTGCCAGCAGCGTAGAGAGCGTCGGTTCCTACAATGAG. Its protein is CASSVESVGSYNE. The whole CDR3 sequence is CASSVESVGSYNEQFF.

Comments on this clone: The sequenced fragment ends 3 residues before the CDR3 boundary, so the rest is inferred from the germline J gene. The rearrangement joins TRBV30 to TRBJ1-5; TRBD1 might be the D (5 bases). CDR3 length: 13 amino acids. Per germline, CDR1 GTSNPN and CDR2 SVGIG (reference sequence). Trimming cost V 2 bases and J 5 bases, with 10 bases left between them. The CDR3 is CAWSSQGDQPQHF. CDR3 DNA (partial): TGTGCCTGGAGTTCCCAGGGAGATCAGCCC.